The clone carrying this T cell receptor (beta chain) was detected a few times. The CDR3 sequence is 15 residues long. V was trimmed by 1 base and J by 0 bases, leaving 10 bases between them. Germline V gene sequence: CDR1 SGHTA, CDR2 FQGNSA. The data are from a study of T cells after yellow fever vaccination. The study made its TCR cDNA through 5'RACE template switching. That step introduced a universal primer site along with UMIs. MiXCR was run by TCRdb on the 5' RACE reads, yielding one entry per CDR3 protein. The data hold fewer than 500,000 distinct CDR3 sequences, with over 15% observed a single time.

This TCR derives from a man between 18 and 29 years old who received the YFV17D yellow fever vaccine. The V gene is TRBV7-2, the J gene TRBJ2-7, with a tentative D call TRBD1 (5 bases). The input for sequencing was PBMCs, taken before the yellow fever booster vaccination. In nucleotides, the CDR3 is TGTGCCAGCAGCTTAGGCAGGGCGAGCTCCTACGAGCAGTACTTC. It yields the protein CASSLGRASSYEQYF. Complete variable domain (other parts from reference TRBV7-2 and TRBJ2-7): GAGVSQSPSNKVTEKGKDVELRCDPISGHTALYWYRQSLGQGLEFLIYFQGNSAPDKSGLPSDRFSAERTGGSVSTLTIQRTQQEDSAVYLCASSLGRASSYEQYFGPGTRLTVT.